These T cell receptor beta chains were read from a single sample in a study of cytomegalovirus exposure and HLA in healthy donors. The method was immunoSEQ multiplex PCR; TCRdb's version includes in-frame clones alone and lacks a portion of them. The repertoire consists of under 250,000 clones, with roughly 78% occurring once and the leading ten covering about 0.5%. Sequenced sample: PBMCs. Receptors were obtained from a boy aged 5-17 years in good health and CMV-seronegative. Each CDR3 is given with its conserved first and last residue. A D gene is named only where the DNA matches it firmly. Rows may omit the clone size; those that give it use once, few, many or a size class.

j_call clone_size d_call v_call cdr3_aa cdr3_nt
TRBJ1-1 NA NA TRBV5-6 CASSLGRTRQVGNTEAFF TGTGCCAGCAGCTTGGGGAGAACAAGACAGGTCGGGAACACTGAAGCTTTCTTT
TRBJ1-1 NA NA TRBV19 CASSISNGDTEAFF TGTGCCAGTAGTATATCTAACGGGGACACTGAAGCTTTCTTT
TRBJ2-1 few TRBD2 TRBV18 CASSPLTSGEYNEQFF TGTGCCAGCTCACCCCTAACTAGCGGGGAGTACAATGAGCAGTTCTTC
TRBJ1-1 NA NA TRBV5-4 CASSSVATEAFF TGTGCCAGCAGCTCGGTTGCCACTGAAGCTTTCTTT
TRBJ1-2 few NA TRBV7-9 CASSLDRWGYTF TGTGCCAGCAGCTTAGACCGGTGGGGCTACACCTTC
TRBJ1-1 NA TRBD1 TRBV18 CASSPTGGLLTEAFF TGTGCCAGCTCACCAACAGGGGGGCTGCTCACTGAAGCTTTCTTT
TRBJ2-5 NA TRBD2 TRBV5-1 CASSLGTSGSGETQYF TGCGCCAGCAGCTTGGGGACTAGCGGGAGCGGGGAGACCCAGTACTTC
TRBJ2-1 once NA TRBV2 CASSEDGNEQFF TGTGCCAGCAGTGAAGACGGGAATGAGCAGTTCTTC
TRBJ2-2 NA NA TRBV11-2 CASSLDRTGELFF TGTGCCAGCAGCTTAGATCGCACCGGGGAGCTGTTTTTT
TRBJ2-4 NA TRBD1 TRBV9 CASSVGGTDKNIQYF TGTGCCAGCAGCGTAGGGGGGACAGATAAAAACATTCAGTACTTC
TRBJ1-2 NA TRBD1 TRBV6-5 CASSYLTGNGYPF TGTGCCAGCAGTTACCTGACAGGGAATGGCTACCCCTTC
TRBJ2-3 once TRBD2 TRBV14 CASSRGLAGPTDTQYF TGTGCCAGCAGCCGCGGACTAGCGGGGCCAACAGATACGCAGTATTTT
TRBJ2-7 NA NA TRBV5-1 CASSLGGLRRSEQYF TGCGCCAGCAGCTTGGGCGGCCTTAGGAGATCCGAGCAGTACTTC
TRBJ1-2 NA TRBD1 TRBV6-5 CASSYFDRVGGYTF TGTGCCAGCAGTTACTTCGACAGGGTGGGCGGCTACACCTTC
TRBJ2-1 NA TRBD2 TRBV6-5 CASRTVPGGYNEQFF TGTGCCAGCAGAACCGTTCCCGGGGGGTACAATGAGCAGTTCTTC
TRBJ1-2 NA TRBD1 TRBV19 CASSIINWDRGGYTF TGTGCCAGTAGTATTATTAACTGGGACAGGGGTGGCTACACCTTC
TRBJ2-5 few NA TRBV25-1 CASSVVPLVRETQYF TGTGCCAGCAGTGTTGTACCACTGGTACGAGAGACCCAGTACTTC
TRBJ1-6 NA NA TRBV5-1 CASSILSQGSRSSPLHF TGCGCCAGCAGCATACTCTCACAGGGCAGTCGGAGTTCACCCCTCCACTTT
TRBJ1-4 NA NA TRBV19 CASISLATNEKLFF TGTGCCAGTATCTCCCTTGCAACTAATGAAAAACTGTTTTTT
TRBJ2-1 once NA TRBV5-1 CASSSSTAREQFF TGCGCCAGCAGCTCCTCGACAGCGAGAGAGCAGTTCTTC
TRBJ1-2 NA NA TRBV11-3 CASSWGANYGYTF TGTGCCAGCAGCTGGGGAGCTAACTATGGCTACACCTTC
TRBJ1-2 NA NA TRBV7-8 CASSASTGLPGVGYTF TGTGCCAGCAGCGCCTCCACCGGGCTACCAGGGGTTGGCTACACCTTC
TRBJ1-1 NA NA TRBV7-9 CASTRGSRTAEAFF TGTGCCAGCACCCGAGGGTCCCGCACGGCTGAAGCTTTCTTT
TRBJ1-4 few NA TRBV7-9 CASSSGEKLFF TGTGCCAGCAGCTCCGGTGAAAAACTGTTTTTT
TRBJ2-2 NA NA TRBV9 CASSLRPRGTGELFF TGTGCCAGCAGTTTAAGGCCTCGGGGGACCGGGGAGCTGTTTTTT
TRBJ1-3 NA TRBD1 TRBV30 CAWGPGGGNTIYF TGTGCCTGGGGACCAGGGGGGGGAAACACCATATATTTT
TRBJ1-2 few NA TRBV9 CASSVDGRGSVGYTF TGTGCCAGCAGCGTGGATGGACGGGGATCCGTTGGCTACACCTTC
TRBJ1-5 NA TRBD1 TRBV5-1 CASSPVFRDSGPAQHF TGCGCCAGCAGCCCGGTTTTCCGGGACAGCGGGCCTGCCCAGCATTTT
TRBJ2-6 few NA TRBV6-6 CASSYGSSGANVLTF TGTGCCAGCAGTTACGGCAGCTCTGGGGCCAACGTCCTGACTTTC
TRBJ1-2 NA TRBD1 TRBV7-9 CASSLVLGTGYYGYTF TGTGCCAGCAGCTTAGTTCTTGGGACAGGATATTATGGCTACACCTTC
TRBJ2-5 NA TRBD2 TRBV6-1 CASRGGGETQYF TGTGCCAGCAGGGGGGGAGGGGAGACCCAGTACTTC
TRBJ2-2 NA NA TRBV27 CASSWRRAETGELFF TGTGCCAGCAGTTGGCGGCGCGCGGAGACCGGGGAGCTGTTTTTT
TRBJ2-7 NA NA TRBV27 CASSFGRYTSEQYF TGTGCCAGCAGTTTTGGGAGGTATACGAGCGAGCAGTACTTC
TRBJ2-6 few NA TRBV5-4 CASSFLSGANVLTF TGTGCCAGCAGCTTCTTATCTGGGGCCAACGTCCTGACTTTC
TRBJ2-7 NA TRBD1 TRBV14 CASSQDGQGVYEQYF TGTGCCAGCAGCCAAGATGGGCAGGGGGTCTACGAGCAGTACTTC
TRBJ2-3 few TRBD2 TRBV11-3 CASSLLAGFGDTQYF TGTGCCAGCAGCCTACTAGCGGGATTTGGGGATACGCAGTATTTT
TRBJ2-7 NA TRBD1 TRBV5-1 CASSPTGDHEQYF TGCGCCAGCAGCCCGACAGGGGACCACGAGCAGTACTTC
TRBJ1-6 NA NA TRBV30 CAWSLRTVSSYNSPLHF TGTGCCTGGAGTCTCCGGACAGTAAGCTCCTATAATTCACCCCTCCACTTT
TRBJ2-5 NA NA TRBV5-4 CASSSLGARQETQYF TGTGCCAGCAGCTCCTTAGGGGCAAGACAAGAGACCCAGTACTTC
TRBJ1-3 NA TRBD1 TRBV14 CASSRDRRGNTIYF TGTGCCAGCAGCCGGGACAGGAGAGGAAACACCATATATTTT
TRBJ2-1 few NA TRBV11-2 CASSLWAGSSYNEQFF TGTGCCAGCAGCTTATGGGCGGGGAGCTCCTACAATGAGCAGTTCTTC
TRBJ2-7 NA NA TRBV6-1 CASSEGSYEQYF TGTGCCAGCAGTGAAGGTTCTTACGAGCAGTACTTC
TRBJ2-3 few NA TRBV6-4 CASSDARGGTDTQYF TGTGCCAGCAGTGATGCGAGGGGAGGAACAGATACGCAGTATTTT
TRBJ1-3 NA NA TRBV5-1 CASSFGDRNPSGNTIYF TGCGCCAGCAGCTTCGGAGACAGAAACCCCTCTGGAAACACCATATATTTT
TRBJ2-5 NA TRBD1 TRBV5-1 CASSSQGTGTQETQYF TGCGCCAGCAGCTCCCAAGGGACAGGGACACAAGAGACCCAGTACTTC
TRBJ1-1 NA NA TRBV6-6 CASSFDFVGYEAFF TGTGCCAGCAGTTTTGACTTCGTAGGTTACGAAGCTTTCTTT
TRBJ2-5 once NA TRBV29-1 CSVAWQGGTQYF TGCAGCGTTGCCTGGCAGGGGGGGACCCAGTACTTC
TRBJ2-3 few NA TRBV11-2 CASNLDRLTDTQYF TGTGCCAGCAACCTCGACAGATTAACAGATACGCAGTATTTT
TRBJ2-7 NA NA TRBV6-1 CASSVSRSYEQYF TGTGCCAGCAGTGTTAGCAGATCCTACGAGCAGTACTTC